A selection of T cell receptor beta chains follows, all from one sample in a study of T cell repertoires in cytomegalovirus infection. Their antigens are not known. TCRdb itself ran the reads through MiXCR, one entry per CDR3 protein. The sample consists of approximately 300,000 distinct CDR3 sequences, almost 30% of them appearing once. The sample here was cultured PBMCs, taken from culture after CMV antigen stimulation. Receptor source: a human donor in good health (CMV status not recorded). Some clones in this sample may be carry-over from other donors' samples. Each CDR3 is given with its conserved first and last residue. The order of the fields is D gene, J gene, clone size, V gene, CDR3 DNA, CDR3 protein. D genes are given only for firm matches. Only part of the rows carry a size: once, few, many, or a class if the clone is expanded.

D: -; J: TRBJ2-5; size: many; V: TRBV28; DNA: TGTGCCAGCGCTTGGCCACCCGGGACGGAAGAGACCCAGTACTTC; CDR3: CASAWPPGTEETQYF
D: -; J: TRBJ2-1; size: -; V: TRBV25-1; DNA: TGTGCCAGCAGCAGGAGGGGATACTCCTACAATGAGCAGTTCTTC; CDR3: CASSRRGYSYNEQFF
D: -; J: TRBJ1-1; size: -; V: TRBV5-6; DNA: TGTGCCAGCAGCTCTGACGACAGTTTTTATACTGAAGCTTTCTTT; CDR3: CASSSDDSFYTEAFF
D: TRBD2; J: TRBJ2-5; size: -; V: TRBV6-9; DNA: TGTGCCAGCAGGGGGACTAGCGGGAGTCTATTGAACCAAGAGACCCAGTACTTC; CDR3: CASRGTSGSLLNQETQYF
D: TRBD2; J: TRBJ2-1; size: many; V: TRBV7-2; DNA: TGTGCCAGCAGCTCGACGAGAGGTAGCGGGGAATGGCAGTTCTTC; CDR3: CASSSTRGSGEWQFF
D: -; J: TRBJ1-2; size: few; V: TRBV28; DNA: TGTGCCAGCAGGGGACAAACAATCCTCTATGGCTACACCTTC; CDR3: CASRGQTILYGYTF
D: -; J: TRBJ1-4; size: few; V: TRBV28; DNA: TGTGCCAGCAGTATTAGCTTACAGGCGAGCCTGTTTTTT; CDR3: CASSISLQASLFF
D: -; J: TRBJ2-1; size: -; V: TRBV6-6; DNA: TGTGCCAGCAGAGCGGGTAATGAGCAGTTCTTC; CDR3: CASRAGNEQFF
D: TRBD1; J: TRBJ2-3; size: -; V: TRBV10-3; DNA: TGTGCCATCAGTGAGCCTAGGGGCCCGACAGGGGGCGTGGGGGCAGATACGCAGTATTTT; CDR3: CAISEPRGPTGGVGADTQYF
D: TRBD1; J: TRBJ2-2; size: few; V: TRBV10-3; DNA: TGTGCCATCAGTGAGTGGGACAGCTCAAAGCCCGGGGAGCTGTTTTTT; CDR3: CAISEWDSSKPGELFF
D: TRBD2; J: TRBJ2-3; size: -; V: TRBV27; DNA: TGTGCCAGCAGTTTATCAAGGAAAGCGGGAGGGAACACAGATACGCAGTATTTT; CDR3: CASSLSRKAGGNTDTQYF
D: TRBD1; J: TRBJ2-2; size: -; V: TRBV10-2; DNA: TGCGCCAGCCGGTCGGGACAGGGGATATACCTGAACACCGGGGAGCTGTTTTTT; CDR3: CASRSGQGIYLNTGELFF
D: TRBD2; J: TRBJ2-1; size: many; V: TRBV9; DNA: TGTGCCAGCAGCCGAGGACAGGGAGGAGGACTAGCGGGGGGCGGGAATGAGCAGTTCTTC; CDR3: CASSRGQGGGLAGGGNEQFF
D: TRBD2; J: TRBJ2-1; size: -; V: TRBV4-1; DNA: TGCGCCAGCAGCGCAACGACTAGCGGGAGCTCCTACAATGAGCAGTTCTTC; CDR3: CASSATTSGSSYNEQFF
D: -; J: TRBJ1-1; size: -; V: TRBV2; DNA: TGTGCCAGCAGTGAATTCACGGCCAATACTGAAGCTTTCTTT; CDR3: CASSEFTANTEAFF
D: TRBD2; J: TRBJ2-1; size: -; V: TRBV19; DNA: TGTGCCAGTAGTAGGGCCCCCACTAGCGGTACATCCTACAATGAGCAGTTCTTC; CDR3: CASSRAPTSGTSYNEQFF
D: -; J: TRBJ1-1; size: -; V: TRBV28; DNA: TGTGCCAGCAGTTCTTCAGGGAGCACTGAAGCTTTCTTT; CDR3: CASSSSGSTEAFF
D: TRBD2; J: TRBJ2-7; size: -; V: TRBV7-9; DNA: TGTGCCAGCAGCCCGCGAGCGGGAGCCTACGAGCAGTACTTC; CDR3: CASSPRAGAYEQYF
D: -; J: TRBJ1-5; size: few; V: TRBV4-1; DNA: TGCGCCAGCAGCCAAGATGAGTATAGCAATCAGCCCCAGCATTTT; CDR3: CASSQDEYSNQPQHF
D: -; J: TRBJ2-3; size: few; V: TRBV7-3; DNA: TGTGCCAGCAGTCTTCTAGGGGCGGGCACAGATACGCAGTATTTT; CDR3: CASSLLGAGTDTQYF
D: -; J: TRBJ2-7; size: -; V: TRBV7-4; DNA: TGTGCCAGCAGCTCCGAGCAGTCGGGGTTCTACGAGCAGTACTTC; CDR3: CASSSEQSGFYEQYF
D: -; J: TRBJ2-5; size: -; V: TRBV7-2; DNA: TGTGCCAGCAGCTTAGGGATGGTCCAAGAGACCCAGTACTTC; CDR3: CASSLGMVQETQYF
D: TRBD1; J: TRBJ1-2; size: -; V: TRBV19; DNA: TGTGCCAGTACCTTTGGGGACAGCTTATCCGGCTACACCTTC; CDR3: CASTFGDSLSGYTF
D: -; J: TRBJ1-5; size: many; V: TRBV7-3; DNA: TGTGCCAGCAGCTTATCTCCCGATCAGCCCCAGCATTTT; CDR3: CASSLSPDQPQHF
D: -; J: TRBJ1-1; size: -; V: TRBV11-2; DNA: TGTGCCAGCAGCTTAGACCCGGTGGCTGAAGCTTTCTTT; CDR3: CASSLDPVAEAFF
D: TRBD2; J: TRBJ2-7; size: few; V: TRBV28; DNA: TGTGCCAGCAGTCTCTGGACTAGCGGGAGATACGAGCAGTACTTC; CDR3: CASSLWTSGRYEQYF
D: -; J: TRBJ2-1; size: -; V: TRBV12-3/TRBV12-4; DNA: TGTGCCAGCAGTTTAGGTTTGGGGGACAATGAGCAGTTCTTC; CDR3: CASSLGLGDNEQFF
D: TRBD1; J: TRBJ2-7; size: -; V: TRBV19; DNA: TGTGCCAGTGGCAGACAGGGGGCGGGGTACGAGCAGTACTTC; CDR3: CASGRQGAGYEQYF
D: TRBD1; J: TRBJ2-2; size: -; V: TRBV5-4; DNA: TGTGCCAGCAGCCGTCCCGGGACAGGCTCGAACACCGGGGAGCTGTTTTTT; CDR3: CASSRPGTGSNTGELFF
D: TRBD2; J: TRBJ2-7; size: few; V: TRBV6-6; DNA: TGTGCCAGCAGTCCGCCGCTAGCGGGAGACGAGCAGTACTTC; CDR3: CASSPPLAGDEQYF
D: TRBD2; J: TRBJ2-7; size: few; V: TRBV15; DNA: TGTGCCACCAGCATGACTAGCGGGCCCTACGAGCAGTACTTC; CDR3: CATSMTSGPYEQYF
D: TRBD1; J: TRBJ2-7; size: -; V: TRBV12-5; DNA: TGTGCTAGTGGTTCTCTCGCCGGGACAGATCTCTACGAGCAGTACTTC; CDR3: CASGSLAGTDLYEQYF
D: -; J: TRBJ2-1; size: few; V: TRBV7-9; DNA: TGTGCCAGCAGCTTAGGCCACTACAATGAGCAGTTCTTC; CDR3: CASSLGHYNEQFF
D: -; J: TRBJ2-1; size: -; V: TRBV11-1; DNA: TGTGCCAGCAGCCGCGGGACTCAACTCTACAATGAGCAGTTCTTC; CDR3: CASSRGTQLYNEQFF
D: TRBD2; J: TRBJ2-7; size: few; V: TRBV20-1; DNA: TGCAGTGCTTTCGCCCGTCGGACTAGCGGGAAGGACGAGCAGTACTTC; CDR3: CSAFARRTSGKDEQYF
D: TRBD2; J: TRBJ2-7; size: many; V: TRBV7-2; DNA: TGTGCCAGCAGCTTAGTTGCGGGGGGGTCCTACGAGCAGTACTTC; CDR3: CASSLVAGGSYEQYF
D: TRBD2; J: TRBJ2-1; size: -; V: TRBV30; DNA: TGTGCCTGGAGCCAAGGACTAGCGGGTTCCCGGCAGTTCTTC; CDR3: CAWSQGLAGSRQFF
D: -; J: TRBJ1-1; size: -; V: TRBV28; DNA: TGTGCCAGCACTCTAAGAGAAGTCACTGAAGCTTTCTTT; CDR3: CASTLREVTEAFF
D: -; J: TRBJ1-6; size: -; V: TRBV12-3/TRBV12-4; DNA: TGTGCCAGCAGTTTAGTACACGATAATTCACCCCTCCACTTT; CDR3: CASSLVHDNSPLHF